Following are 7 T cell receptor beta chains from one sample sequenced in a study of blood T cell repertoires in COVID-19. Generated by immunoSEQ multiplex PCR, the TCRdb table keeps only in-frame clones and is missing some. The table includes approximately 270,000 clones, about nine tenths detected once. The sequenced material came from PBMCs or T cells enriched from blood (not recorded which). The receptors stem from a man in his forties who had recovered from COVID-19.

This clone occurred a few times. The chain is built from TRBV3-1 (or the pseudogene TRBV3-2) and TRBJ2-7; 9 bases agree with TRBD2. The CDR3 is 15 residues long. The V segment lost 5 bases and the J segment 7 bases; nucleotides outside the gene matches: 12. Germline V gene sequence: CDR1 LGHDT, CDR2 YNNKEL (reference sequence). In DNA, the CDR3 is TGTGCCAGCAGCGAACAGGGACTAGCCCCAGGGGAGCAGTACTTC. It is translated as CASSEQGLAPGEQYF.

This sequence joins TRBV5-1 and TRBJ1-6, with 10 bases matching TRBD1. V gave up 4 bases and J gave up 6 bases; unmatched junction bases: 7. Germline V CDR1 and CDR2: SGHRS, YFSETQ. The CDR3 consists of 16 residues. CDR3 nucleotides: TGCGCCAGCAGCCCGATCGGACAGGGGGGTAATTCACCCCTCCACTTT. Encoded protein: CASSPIGQGGNSPLHF.

Turning to this clone: Other DNA sequences in this sample translate to the same CDR3. The J gene is TRBJ1-2, the V gene TRBV5-1; D is ambiguous. The CDR3 is 13 amino acids. Germline V gene data show CDR1 as SGHRS and CDR2 as YFSETQ. V shed 0 bases and J shed 4 bases, with 7 bases lying between them. This CDR3 is CASSLGSGYGYTF. CDR3 in DNA: TGCGCCAGCAGCTTGGGGTCAGGCTATGGCTACACCTTC.

This clone occurred once. The chain carries TRBV7-2 and TRBJ2-7; 9 positions match TRBD2. This CDR3 is built from 15 residues. Germline loops: CDR1 SGHTA, CDR2 FQGNSA. V trimming: 3 bases; J trimming: 7 bases; junction bases outside the gene matches: 10. CDR3 bases: TGTGCCAGCAGCTTTGTGAGGACTAGCGCGGAAGAGCAGTACTTC. Protein sequence: CASSFVRTSAEEQYF.

J is TRBJ2-5 and V is TRBV2; D gene unclear. Germline CDR1 is SNHLY and CDR2 is FYNNEI. Trimming removed 4 bases at V and 4 bases at J, with 4 bases between. The CDR3 is 11 amino acids. This CDR3 is CASSGGETQYF. The CDR3 DNA is TGTGCCAGCAGTGGAGGAGAGACCCAGTACTTC.

The chain joins TRBV15 to TRBJ1-4; TRBD1 matches at 8 bases. Germline CDR1 reads LNHNV; CDR2 reads YYDKDF (reference sequence). J was trimmed by 10 bases and V by 2 bases; bases with no gene match: 6. The CDR3 loop spans 14 amino acids. CDR3 amino acids: CATSRTGGSGKLFF. CDR3 sequence (DNA): TGTGCCACCAGCAGAACAGGGGGGTCGGGAAAACTGTTTTTT. Complete variable domain (other parts from reference TRBV15 and TRBJ1-4): DAMVIQNPRYQVTQFGKPVTLSCSQTLNHNVMYWYQQKSSQAPKLLFHYYDKDFNNEADTPDNFQSRRPNTSFCFLDIRSPGLGDTAMYLCATSRTGGSGKLFFGSGTQLSVL.

This rearrangement joins TRBV28 to TRBJ2-3, with 7 bases aligning to TRBD2. V shed 2 bases, J shed 1 base, and the junction held 3 bases outside the gene matches. The germline CDR1 and CDR2 sequences are MDHEN and SYDVKM. This CDR3 region has 15 residues. CDR3 nucleotide sequence: TGTGCCAGCAGTTTAGCGGGAGCTGGCACAGATACGCAGTATTTT. It encodes CASSLAGAGTDTQYF.